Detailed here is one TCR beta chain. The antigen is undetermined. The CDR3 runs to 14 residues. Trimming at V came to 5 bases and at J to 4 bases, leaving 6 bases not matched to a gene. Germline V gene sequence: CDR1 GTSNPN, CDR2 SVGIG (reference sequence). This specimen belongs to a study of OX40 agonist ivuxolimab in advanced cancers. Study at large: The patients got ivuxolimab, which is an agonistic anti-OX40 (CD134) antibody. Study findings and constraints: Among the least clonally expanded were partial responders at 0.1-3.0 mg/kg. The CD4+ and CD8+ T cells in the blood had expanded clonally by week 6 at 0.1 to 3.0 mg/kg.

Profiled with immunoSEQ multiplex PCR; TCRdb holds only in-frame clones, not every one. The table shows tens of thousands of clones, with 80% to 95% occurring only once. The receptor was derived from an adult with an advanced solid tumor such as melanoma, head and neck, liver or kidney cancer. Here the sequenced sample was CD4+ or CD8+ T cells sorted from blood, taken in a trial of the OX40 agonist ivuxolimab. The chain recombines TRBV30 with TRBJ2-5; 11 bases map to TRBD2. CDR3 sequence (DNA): TGTGCCTGGGGACCGGGACTAGCGGTAGAGACCCAGTACTTC. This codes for CAWGPGLAVETQYF. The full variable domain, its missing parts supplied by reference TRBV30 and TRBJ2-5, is SQTIHQWPATLVQPVGSPLSLECTVEGTSNPNLYWYRQAAGRGLQLLFYSVGIGQISSEVPQNLSASRPQDRQFILSSKKLLLSDSGFYLCAWGPGLAVETQYFGPGTRLLVL.